This paragraph reports one T cell receptor (beta chain). Antigen: not known. Reverse transcribing all isolated RNA meant expressed TCRB transcripts were sequenced. Generated by immunoSEQ multiplex PCR, the TCRdb table keeps only in-frame clones and is missing some. This table has about 270,000 clones, roughly an eighth appearing once. This sample is part of a study of beta chain features in type 1 diabetes. Findings and caveats of the study: TCRB CDR3 length was moderately but significantly reduced in all four CD4+ subsets of Type 1 diabetes patients.

The CDR3 runs 14 residues. The germline gives CDR1 SGHNT, CDR2 YYREEE (reference sequence). Trimming took 4 bases from V and 4 from J, leaving 14 bases between them. J is TRBJ2-5 and V is TRBV5-4, with D possibly being TRBD2 (6 bases). The receptor was isolated from a man in his thirties or forties with type 1 diabetes. The sequencing sample was made of naive CD4+ T cells from blood. The CDR3 region has the DNA TGTGCCAGCAGCGGAGGGACTTCCGGAGAGACCCAGTACTTC. This sequence encodes CASSGGTSGETQYF.